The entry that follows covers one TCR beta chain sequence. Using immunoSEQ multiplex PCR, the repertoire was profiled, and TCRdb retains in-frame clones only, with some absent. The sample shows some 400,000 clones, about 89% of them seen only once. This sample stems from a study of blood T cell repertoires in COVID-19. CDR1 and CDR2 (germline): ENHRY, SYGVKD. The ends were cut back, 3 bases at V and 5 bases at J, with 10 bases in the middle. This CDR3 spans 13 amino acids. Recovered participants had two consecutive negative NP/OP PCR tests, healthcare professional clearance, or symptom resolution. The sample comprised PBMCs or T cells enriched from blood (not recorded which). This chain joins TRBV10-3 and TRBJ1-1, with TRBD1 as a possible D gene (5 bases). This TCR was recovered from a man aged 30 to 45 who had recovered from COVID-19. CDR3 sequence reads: CAISESGKTEAFF. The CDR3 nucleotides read TGTGCCATCAGTGAATCAGGGAAGACTGAAGCTTTCTTT.